The rows below give T cell receptor beta chains drawn from one sample of a study of blood T cell repertoires in COVID-19. Using immunoSEQ multiplex PCR, the repertoire was profiled, and TCRdb retains in-frame clones only, with some absent. The sample has 400,000 or so clones, 75% to 90% seen once. Sequencing was performed on peripheral blood. These receptors all come from a woman aged 40 to 50 with COVID-19, enrolled during active disease. Both conserved end residues are part of each CDR3. The order of the fields is D gene, V gene, clone size, J gene, CDR3 length, CDR3 DNA, CDR3 protein. D genes are given only for firm matches. Size tells how often a clone was seen (once, few, many) or the class of an expanded clone, and some rows leave it out.

>TRBD1|TRBV3-1/TRBV3-2|-|TRBJ2-7|16
TGTGCCAGCAGCCCCGGACAGGGACGGGAGCTGGACGAGCAGTACTTC
CASSPGQGRELDEQYF
>-|TRBV7-2|-|TRBJ1-1|13
TGTGCCAGCAGCCTAGTCGGGGGGGAGAAAGCTTTCTTT
CASSLVGGEKAFF
>-|TRBV24-1|-|TRBJ1-1|15
TGTGCCACCAGTGACGCGACAGGCCCGGGGACTGAAGCTTTCTTT
CATSDATGPGTEAFF
>-|TRBV4-3|-|TRBJ2-2|16
TGCGCCAGCAGCCAAGAACAGATTGGAGGCACCGGGGAGCTGTTTTTT
CASSQEQIGGTGELFF
>TRBD1|TRBV28|few|TRBJ1-1|15
TGTGCCAGCAGTTCAGGGGGCAGGGAATACCCTGAAGCTTTCTTT
CASSSGGREYPEAFF
>TRBD1|TRBV19|-|TRBJ2-1|17
TGTGCCAGTAAGGGACAGGTAGGTCTGAGGTCCTACAATGAGCAGTTCTTC
CASKGQVGLRSYNEQFF
>-|TRBV9|-|TRBJ2-5|15
TGTGCCAGCAGCGTAGCCCCCACAGGAGGGGAGACCCAGTACTTC
CASSVAPTGGETQYF
>TRBD2|TRBV9|-|TRBJ2-5|19
TGTGCCAGCAGCGTAGCTACGGGGGGTCGCAGACTAATACAAGAGACCCAGTACTTC
CASSVATGGRRLIQETQYF
>-|TRBV6-2/TRBV6-3|-|TRBJ1-5|18
TGTGCCAGCAGTTCCCCTTCACCGGGACACCTTAGCAATCAGCCCCAGCATTTT
CASSSPSPGHLSNQPQHF
>-|TRBV25-1|-|TRBJ2-5|13
TGTGCCAGCCGAGGGATCGACCAAGAGACCCAGTACTTC
CASRGIDQETQYF
>-|TRBV7-3|-|TRBJ2-3|11
TGTGCCAGCAGCTGGTCGGGTACGCAGTATTTT
CASSWSGTQYF
>TRBD1|TRBV18|-|TRBJ2-5|17
TGTGCCAGCTCTTCGAGGATAGGGGGCGCGAGGCAAGAGACCCAGTACTTC
CASSSRIGGARQETQYF
>TRBD1|TRBV3-1/TRBV3-2|-|TRBJ2-1|15
TGTGCCAGCAGCCACGACAGGGGGTCCTACAATGAGCAGTTCTTC
CASSHDRGSYNEQFF
>-|TRBV7-3|-|TRBJ1-1|13
TGTGCCAGCAGCTTATCAGGGAACACTGAAGCTTTCTTT
CASSLSGNTEAFF
>-|TRBV6-2/TRBV6-3|-|TRBJ2-2|16
TGTGCCAGCAGTCAGTCTCCCACCGCGAACACCGGGGAGCTGTTTTTT
CASSQSPTANTGELFF
>TRBD1|TRBV11-3|-|TRBJ1-1|14
TGTGCCAGCAGTCTGGGACAGGCGAACACTGAAGCTTTCTTT
CASSLGQANTEAFF
>-|TRBV4-2|few|TRBJ2-2|14
TGTGCCAGCAGCCAAGCCCAAAGGGAGGGGGAGCTGTTTTTT
CASSQAQREGELFF
>TRBD1|TRBV4-1|-|TRBJ1-1|15
TGCGCCAGCAGCCTAACGACAGGGGGGAACACTGAAGCTTTCTTT
CASSLTTGGNTEAFF
>TRBD1|TRBV9|-|TRBJ2-1|15
TGTGCCAGCAGCCTACAGGGGAGCTCCTACAATGAGCAGTTCTTC
CASSLQGSSYNEQFF
>TRBD1|TRBV12-5|-|TRBJ2-1|14
TGTGCTAGTGGGCCGCGACAGGGAAGAGATGAGCAGTTCTTC
CASGPRQGRDEQFF
>-|TRBV6-5|-|TRBJ2-3|16
TGTGCCAGCAGTTACTCGCACGGGACTTCCACAGATACGCAGTATTTT
CASSYSHGTSTDTQYF
>-|TRBV2|-|TRBJ1-1|13
TGTGCCAGCCTGTCTGAGGTGAACACTGAAGCTTTCTTT
CASLSEVNTEAFF
>-|TRBV18|-|TRBJ1-4|15
TGTGCCAGCTCACCCGCGGGGGCGCGGGTTGAAAAACTGTTTTTT
CASSPAGARVEKLFF
>TRBD1|TRBV5-6|-|TRBJ1-1|13
TGTGCCAGCAGGGGACAGGCAGGGTCTGAAGCTTTCTTT
CASRGQAGSEAFF
>-|TRBV6-5|-|TRBJ1-3|11
TGTGCCAGCACCGGGGGAAACACCATATATTTT
CASTGGNTIYF
>-|TRBV7-3|-|TRBJ1-1|14
TGTGCCAGCAGCGCACAGGGAATAAACACTGAAGCTTTCTTT
CASSAQGINTEAFF
>TRBD1|TRBV7-2|once|TRBJ1-2|13
TGTGCCAGCAGCGGGGACAGGGGTAATGGCTACACCTTC
CASSGDRGNGYTF
>TRBD1|TRBV5-8|-|TRBJ2-5|14
TGTGCCAGCAGCCTGGGACAGGGCCAAGAGACCCAGTACTTC
CASSLGQGQETQYF
>-|TRBV19|-|TRBJ1-2|16
TGTGCCAGTAGGACGAATCTCGCCGGGACAACCTATGGCTACACCTTC
CASRTNLAGTTYGYTF
>TRBD1|TRBV19|-|TRBJ1-4|14
TGTGCCAGCGAGCCGACAGGGGCGTTCCGAAAACTGTTTTTT
CASEPTGAFRKLFF
>-|TRBV28|-|TRBJ1-5|14
TGTGCCAGCAGGGGCCCGGGGGGAGATCAGCCCCAGCATTTT
CASRGPGGDQPQHF
>TRBD1|TRBV3-1/TRBV3-2|-|TRBJ1-2|15
TGTGCCAGCAGCCAAGCCCCGCTGACAGGGGGAGGCTACACCTTC
CASSQAPLTGGGYTF
>TRBD2|TRBV7-7|-|TRBJ2-5|18
TGTGCTAGCAGCCGCCGCCCAACTAGCGGGAGGGCCTCCGAGACCCAGTACTTC
CASSRRPTSGRASETQYF
>-|TRBV15|-|TRBJ2-7|18
TGTGCCACCAGCGACCTAAGCCTAGGGGGAGGGGGAGCCTACGAGCAGTACTTC
CATSDLSLGGGGAYEQYF
>-|TRBV10-3|-|TRBJ1-1|11
TGTGCCATCGCAGGGTTCACTGAAGCTTTCTTT
CAIAGFTEAFF
>-|TRBV6-1|-|TRBJ1-5|16
TGTGCCAGCAGTGAAGCGAAGGGGTGGACCAATCAGCCCCAGCATTTT
CASSEAKGWTNQPQHF
>TRBD2|TRBV4-2|-|TRBJ2-3|17
TGTGCCAGCAGCCAAGATACCCTAGCGGGAGGCACAGATACGCAGTATTTT
CASSQDTLAGGTDTQYF
>-|TRBV6-2/TRBV6-3|-|TRBJ1-4|14
TGTGCCAGCAGTGCCGCCGGGTCCTATGAAAAACTGTTTTTT
CASSAAGSYEKLFF
>TRBD2|TRBV9|-|TRBJ2-1|15
TGTGCCAGCAGTCAAACTAGCGGGAGGGTGGGGGAGCAGTTCTTC
CASSQTSGRVGEQFF
>-|TRBV24-1|-|TRBJ2-2|15
TGTGCCACCAGTGAGCGGGGTTCAACGGTCGGGGAGCTGTTTTTT
CATSERGSTVGELFF
>TRBD1|TRBV28|-|TRBJ1-5|15
TGTGCCAGCAGTTTAAATCGACAGGGGCGTCAGCCCCAGCATTTT
CASSLNRQGRQPQHF
>-|TRBV28|few|TRBJ1-2|13
TGTGCCAGCAGTTACCCGCTCGGGAATGGCTACACCTTC
CASSYPLGNGYTF
>TRBD1|TRBV11-2|-|TRBJ1-1|13
TGTGCCAGCAGCTTCCAGGGGGGTACTGAAGCTTTCTTT
CASSFQGGTEAFF
>-|TRBV9|-|TRBJ1-3|17
TGTGCCAGCAGCGTAGGGGAGGGTCTAGCCTCTGGAAACACCATATATTTT
CASSVGEGLASGNTIYF
>-|TRBV7-2|-|TRBJ1-6|14
TGTGCCAGCAGCTTTAGGCAGGGAAATTCACCCCTCCACTTT
CASSFRQGNSPLHF
>TRBD2|TRBV7-7|-|TRBJ2-1|16
TGTGCTAGCAGCTTAAGGTCGCGGACTAGTACCCATGAGCAGTTCTTC
CASSLRSRTSTHEQFF
>-|TRBV2|-|TRBJ1-5|16
TGTGCCAGCACCCGAGGACGGGGAGATGACCATCAGCCCCAGCATTTT
CASTRGRGDDHQPQHF
>-|TRBV27|-|TRBJ1-1|14
TGTGCCAGCAGTAATTGGGGCTCGAACACTGAAGCTTTCTTT
CASSNWGSNTEAFF
>TRBD1|TRBV28|-|TRBJ2-7|16
TGTGCCAGCAGTTTAACGGGGCAGGGGGATGGGAACGAGCAGTACTTC
CASSLTGQGDGNEQYF
>-|TRBV7-3|-|TRBJ2-4|14
TGTGCCAGCAGCCCAACAGGGGCCAAAAACATTCAGTACTTC
CASSPTGAKNIQYF
>-|TRBV4-2|-|TRBJ2-2|15
TGTGCCAGCAGTTATGGACAATTTTCCACCGGGGAGCTGTTTTTT
CASSYGQFSTGELFF
>-|TRBV10-3|-|TRBJ2-5|12
TGTGCCATCAGTGCCCCCGGAGGGACCCAGTACTTC
CAISAPGGTQYF
>-|TRBV4-1|-|TRBJ2-1|16
TGCGCCAGCAGCCAAATAGCGGAGAGCTCCTACAATGAGCAGTTCTTC
CASSQIAESSYNEQFF
>-|TRBV5-1|-|TRBJ1-1|14
TGCGCCAGCAGATCGGACGCGGGGGGAACTGAAGCTTTCTTT
CASRSDAGGTEAFF
>TRBD1|TRBV6-5|-|TRBJ1-1|14
TGTGCCAGCAGTATGGGACAGGGAAGAAGTGAAGCTTTCTTT
CASSMGQGRSEAFF
>TRBD1|TRBV27|-|TRBJ1-4|15
TGTGCCAGCAGTTCCCCCAGGGGGCTGAGCGAAAAACTGTTTTTT
CASSSPRGLSEKLFF